This is a list of T cell receptor beta chains from one sample in a study of shared clonotypes between healthy human individuals. Generated by immunoSEQ multiplex PCR, the TCRdb table keeps only in-frame clones and is missing some. The repertoire holds around 2,000,000 clones, with around 96% as singletons. Input material: naive CD8+ T cells sorted from blood. The source of these receptors is a young man in good health. Both conserved end residues are part of each CDR3. Fields, in order: V gene, J gene, CDR3 length, clone size, D gene, CDR3 DNA, CDR3 protein. A D gene is named only where the DNA matches it firmly. Rows may omit the clone size; those that give it use once, few, many or a size class.

TRBV27	TRBJ1-1	10	.	.	TGTGCCAGCGGGAACACTGAAGCTTTCTTT	CASGNTEAFF
TRBV6-6	TRBJ1-5	16	.	TRBD1	TGTGCCAGCAGGGACGAGGGACAGGGATACAATCAGCCCCAGCATTTT	CASRDEGQGYNQPQHF
TRBV5-4	TRBJ2-7	14	.	TRBD2	TGTGCCAGCAGTTGGACTAGCGGGAGCCACGAGCAGTACTTC	CASSWTSGSHEQYF
TRBV7-9	TRBJ2-7	13	.	.	TGTGCCAGCAGCTTATCTACATCCTACGAGCAGTACTTC	CASSLSTSYEQYF
TRBV13	TRBJ2-7	13	.	.	TGTGCCAGCACCCCTACCGGGGATTACGAGCAGTACTTC	CASTPTGDYEQYF
TRBV13	TRBJ2-3	14	.	TRBD2	TGTGCCAGCAGGGAGGGACTAGTTCGAGATACGCAGTATTTT	CASREGLVRDTQYF
TRBV5-4	TRBJ2-7	14	.	.	TGTGCCAGCAGCTTAAGGGCAGCCCCCTACGAGCAGTACTTC	CASSLRAAPYEQYF
TRBV29-1	TRBJ2-1	13	few	.	TGCAGCGTTGAAGGGACAGTCTACAATGAGCAGTTCTTC	CSVEGTVYNEQFF
TRBV6-5	TRBJ2-7	13	few	.	TGTGCCACCACAGTTACGCACTCCTACGAGCAGTACTTC	CATTVTHSYEQYF
TRBV7-3	TRBJ2-1	15	.	TRBD2	TGTGCCAGCAGCTTAGTAGCGGGGGGGCCAGGTGAGCAGTTCTTC	CASSLVAGGPGEQFF
TRBV28	TRBJ2-2	13	.	.	TGTGCCAGCAGTTCCAGGGTTGCCGGGGAGCTGTTTTTT	CASSSRVAGELFF
TRBV11-2	TRBJ1-3	15	.	.	TGTGCCAGCAGCTTAGATCCGTCCTCTGGAAACACCATATATTTT	CASSLDPSSGNTIYF
TRBV5-1	TRBJ2-3	16	.	TRBD2	TGCGCCAGCTCGGGGACTAGCGGATCTAGCACAGATACGCAGTATTTT	CASSGTSGSSTDTQYF
TRBV7-9	TRBJ2-7	13	.	.	TGTGCCAGCGGCCCTGGGGGGAGGTACGAGCAGTACTTC	CASGPGGRYEQYF
TRBV27	TRBJ2-1	15	.	TRBD2	TGTGCCAGCAGGTCCGGGACTAGCGGATACAATGAGCAGTTCTTC	CASRSGTSGYNEQFF
TRBV28	TRBJ2-7	16	once	.	TGTGCCAGCAGTTTCCCCCCCGTGGAGGGTCGCTACGAGCAGTACTTC	CASSFPPVEGRYEQYF
TRBV27	TRBJ2-7	14	.	.	TGTGCCAGCAGTCCGGGACTCGACGTCCACGAGCAGTACTTC	CASSPGLDVHEQYF
TRBV15	TRBJ1-4	14	once	.	TGTGCCACCAGCAGAGATACGGGGGGTGAAAAACTGTTTTTT	CATSRDTGGEKLFF
TRBV4-3	TRBJ1-5	13	.	.	TGCGCCAGCAGCCATTCGGCCGGCCAGCCCCAGCATTTT	CASSHSAGQPQHF
TRBV28	TRBJ2-7	15	.	TRBD2	TGTGCCAGCAGTTTCATAGCGGGGGGTTCCTACGAGCAGTACTTC	CASSFIAGGSYEQYF
TRBV7-9	TRBJ1-3	16	.	.	TGTGCCAGCAGCCACAGGGATGAAGGCTCTGGAAACACCATATATTTT	CASSHRDEGSGNTIYF
TRBV7-6	TRBJ2-7	15	.	.	TGTGCCAGCAGCCAATTTACATCAGGGGACGGCGAGCAGTACTTC	CASSQFTSGDGEQYF
TRBV30	TRBJ1-5	13	once	.	TGTGCCTGGAGTGCTTTTAGCAATCAGCCCCAGCATTTT	CAWSAFSNQPQHF
TRBV4-1	TRBJ2-1	14	.	.	TGCGCCAGCAGCCAAGAGGGCGTCTACAATGAGCAGTTCTTC	CASSQEGVYNEQFF
TRBV19	TRBJ2-2	15	.	.	TGTGCCAGTAGTATTAGCGGAGAGGGGACCGGGGAGCTGTTTTTT	CASSISGEGTGELFF
TRBV28	TRBJ2-1	8	.	.	TGTGTCACGGAGGAGCAGTTCTTC	CVTEEQFF
TRBV28	TRBJ1-1	14	once	.	TGTGCCAGCAGTTTTCCGGGGGAGGGAACTGAAGCTTTCTTT	CASSFPGEGTEAFF
TRBV10-3	TRBJ1-2	16	.	TRBD1	TGTGCCATCAGTGGGTTTACAGGGGATGCAGACTATGGCTACACCTTC	CAISGFTGDADYGYTF
TRBV4-1	TRBJ1-1	13	.	.	TGCGCCAGCAGCCAAGTCGGCCACACTGAAGCTTTCTTT	CASSQVGHTEAFF
TRBV27	TRBJ1-1	13	.	TRBD1	TGTGCCAGCAGTTTAGGACAGGTCACTGAAGCTTTCTTT	CASSLGQVTEAFF
TRBV6-1	TRBJ2-5	13	.	.	TGTGCCAGCAGTGTGGGGGTTGGGGAGACCCAGTACTTC	CASSVGVGETQYF